These 16 T cell receptor beta chains originate from one sample sequenced in a study of CD8 T cells in ankylosing spondylitis. TCRdb used MiXCR to reprocess the 5' RACE reads, holding one entry per CDR3 protein. The table has approximately 350,000 distinct CDR3 sequences, roughly 22% seen once. Sequencing was done on a sample of blood, either unsorted or a sorted T cell fraction (not recorded which). All receptors come from a male donor with ankylosing spondylitis or in good health (not recorded which).

This rearrangement joins TRBV25-1 to TRBJ1-1, with D possibly TRBD1 on 5 matching bases. The V gene lost 6 bases and the J gene lost 4 bases, with 15 bases spanning the gap. In germline, CDR1 is MGHDK, CDR2 SYGVNS. This CDR3 has 14 residues. CDR3 DNA: TGTGCCAGCAGCATACTGACAGACACCACTGAAGCTTTCTTT. Translation: CASSILTDTTEAFF. Full variable domain (missing parts from reference TRBV25-1 and TRBJ1-1): EADIYQTPRYLVIGTGKKITLECSQTMGHDKMYWYQQDPGMELHLIHYSYGVNSTEKGDLSSESTVSRIRTEHFPLTLESARPSHTSQYLCASSILTDTTEAFFGQGTRLTVV.

This clonotype was recorded a few times. V gene TRBV7-9 combines with J gene TRBJ2-1; TRBD2 might be the D (5 bases). The CDR3 has 13 amino acids. Germline V lookup: CDR1 SEHNR, CDR2 FQNEAQ (reference sequence). V was cut by 5 bases and J by 8 bases, with 13 bases left in between. The CDR3 protein is CASSAGLLDEQFF. CDR3 DNA sequence: TGTGCCAGCAGCGCGGGCCTCTTGGATGAGCAGTTCTTC.

CDR3 sequence: CSVSTGIYTKETQYF. The CDR3 DNA follows: TGCAGCGTTAGCACAGGGATTTACACCAAAGAGACCCAGTACTTC. The rearrangement uses TRBV29-1 and TRBJ2-5; tentative D call: TRBD1 (6 bases). CDR1 and CDR2 (germline): SQVTM, ANQGSEA. The CDR3 runs 15 residues. V was trimmed by 5 bases and J by 3 bases, leaving 19 bases between them.

The chain is built from TRBV23-1 and TRBJ2-1; 12 positions match TRBD2. TRBV23-1 is an open reading frame whose function is uncertain. The trim removed 0 bases at V and 13 bases at J, leaving 4 bases unmatched. The CDR3 spans 14 residues. In nucleotides, the CDR3 is TGCGCCAGCAGTCAATCGCCTAGCGGGGGGGCCCAGTTCTTC. Its translation: CASSQSPSGGAQFF.

This clonotype was found a few times. This chain uses TRBV10-3 with TRBJ1-5; 10 nucleotides agree with TRBD1. The CDR3 is made up of 14 amino acids. CDR1 is ENHRY, CDR2 SYGVKD, per germline. V was clipped by 7 bases and J by 4 bases; unmatched bases: 4. DNA for the CDR3: TGTGCCATCAAGGGACAGGGGAGGAATCAGCCCCAGCATTTT. This translates into CAIKGQGRNQPQHF.

This clonotype was seen more than once but under ten times. The V gene is TRBV4-1, the J gene TRBJ2-5, with 13 bases matching TRBD2. Germline V gene sequence: CDR1 MGHRA, CDR2 YSYEKL. The ends lost 1 base at V and 3 bases at J; junction bases unmatched: 11. The CDR3 spans 19 residues. The CDR3 region is CASSQGAGLAGIIEETQYF. The CDR3 DNA follows: TGCGCCAGCAGCCAAGGGGCGGGACTAGCGGGGATAATTGAAGAGACCCAGTACTTC.

This clonotype has only a few counts. The chain joins TRBV12-3 or TRBV12-4 to TRBJ1-2; 7 bases are a match to TRBD1. The CDR3 contains 11 residues. The junction had 6 bases not matched to a gene; V was cut back by 11 bases and J by 6 bases. CDR3 DNA: TGTGCCTCACAGGGGATCCATGGCTACACCTTC. As protein: CASQGIHGYTF.

This clonotype was seen only a few times. The chain links TRBV20-1 to TRBJ2-3, with TRBD1 matching 9 bases. The junction had 4 bases not matched to a gene; V was cut back by 2 bases and J by 1 base. The CDR3 totals 15 residues. Germline values: CDR1 DFQATT, CDR2 SNEGSKA (reference sequence). The CDR3 sequence: CSARLGTGRTDTQYF. CDR3 nucleotides: TGCAGTGCTAGACTGGGGACAGGGCGCACAGATACGCAGTATTTT.

There are a few counts of this clonotype. V and J are TRBV24-1 and TRBJ2-2; D is ambiguous. The CDR3 extends over 11 amino acids. V lost 9 bases and J 0 bases, leaving 1 base between the germline ends. Germline V gene sequence: CDR1 KGHDR, CDR2 SFDVKD. The CDR3 loop reads CATANTGELFF. The CDR3 nucleotides read TGTGCCACCGCGAACACCGGGGAGCTGTTTTTT.

The sample holds a few counts of this clonotype. J is TRBJ2-1 and V is TRBV12-3 or TRBV12-4; a weak D match, TRBD2 (5 bases). The CDR3 covers 14 residues. Trimming removed 7 bases at V and 9 bases at J, with 19 bases between. The CDR3 sequence: CASNLDGIFGEQFF. The CDR3 bases are TGTGCCAGCAACCTCGACGGGATATTCGGTGAGCAGTTCTTC.

This clonotype was found a few times. This chain uses TRBV28 with TRBJ2-7; 9 bases line up with TRBD2. The CDR3 contains 16 residues. The V and J ends lost 5 bases and 3 bases, in that order; junction bases with no gene match: 11. The germline gives CDR1 MDHEN, CDR2 SYDVKM. The CDR3 DNA follows: TGTGCCAGCAGTGTGGGGTGGCGGGGGGGCCGCTACGAGCAGTACTTC. It codes for CASSVGWRGGRYEQYF.

The chain is built from TRBV5-6 and TRBJ2-7; D ambiguous. The CDR3 has 13 residues. Germline V gene sequence: CDR1 SGHDT, CDR2 YYEEEE. The ends were cut back, 7 bases at V and 0 bases at J, with 11 bases in the middle. The CDR3 reads CASGPENSYEQYF. CDR3 sequence (DNA): TGTGCCAGCGGACCGGAAAACTCCTACGAGCAGTACTTC.

This clonotype was counted only a few times. The rearrangement joins TRBV12-3 or TRBV12-4 to TRBJ2-3; D is undetermined. This CDR3 has 15 residues. Trimming stripped 7 bases from V and 3 bases from J, with 17 bases between. The CDR3 nucleotides are TGTGCCAGCACGCCCTCGCCCACCCCAACAGATACGCAGTATTTT. Its translation is CASTPSPTPTDTQYF.

This clonotype has only a few counts. V usage is TRBV6-1 and J usage is TRBJ2-1; maybe TRBD2 (6 bases). Trimming pared 6 bases from V and 6 bases from J, leaving 12 bases between. The CDR3 spans 13 residues. Germline CDR1 MNHNS, CDR2 SASEGT. The chain's CDR3 is CASRDGTVNEQFF. Written as DNA, the CDR3 is TGTGCCAGCAGGGACGGGACTGTCAATGAGCAGTTCTTC.

This clonotype was seen a few times. This sequence joins TRBV9 and TRBJ2-1; 7 nucleotides match TRBD2. The germline CDR1 and CDR2 sequences are SGDLS and YYNGEE. Trimming at V came to 5 bases and at J to 5 bases, leaving 7 bases not matched to a gene. This CDR3 comprises 14 residues. CDR3 loop: CASSGLVRDNEQFF. The CDR3 DNA follows: TGTGCCAGCAGTGGACTAGTCAGGGACAATGAGCAGTTCTTC.

This clonotype was counted only a few times. The chain links TRBV20-1 to TRBJ1-2, with D perhaps matching TRBD1 (5 bases). The germline V gene has CDR1 DFQATT and CDR2 SNEGSKA (reference sequence). The V and J ends lost 5 bases and 3 bases respectively, with 16 bases between them. The CDR3 has 14 residues. CDR3 loop: CSAYGGERDYGYTF. The DNA of the CDR3 is TGCAGTGCTTATGGGGGAGAGAGGGACTATGGCTACACCTTC.